This passage covers 22 T cell receptor beta chains from one sample sequenced in a study of vaccination effects on CD4 cells after COVID-19. Their target antigens are unknown. Assay: immunoSEQ multiplex PCR; the TCRdb copy retains only in-frame clones and omits some. The repertoire includes approximately 28,000 clones, 65% to 90% of them detected once, and 5.8% sits in the top ten. Pools of viral peptides were used by the ViraFEST assay to expand antigen-specific CD4+ T cells ahead of sequencing. The culture ran for roughly ten days before CD4+ T cells were isolated. Participants were given two doses of BNT162b2 or mRNA-1273 vaccine. The sequencing here drew on CD4+ T cells from PBMCs cultured with SARS-CoV-2 spike peptides, taken after COVID-19 vaccination. Every receptor here comes from a human donor who received a COVID-19 vaccine. Some clones in this sample may be carry-over from other donors' samples.

The chain uses TRBV19 and TRBJ2-5; 8 nucleotides align to TRBD1. The germline V gene has CDR1 LNHDA and CDR2 SQIVND (reference sequence). V trimming: 4 bases; J trimming: 5 bases; junction bases outside the gene matches: 6. There are 14 residues in the CDR3. The CDR3 DNA follows: TGTGCCAGTAGTACGACAGGGGTTGGGGAGACCCAGTACTTC. Amino acids: CASSTTGVGETQYF.

The genes are TRBV12-5 and TRBJ2-5; D unresolved. Per germline, CDR1 LGHNT and CDR2 FRNRAP. The CDR3 length is 11 residues. Trimming took 8 bases from V and 7 from J, leaving 11 bases between them. The CDR3 DNA follows: TGTGCTAGTTCATTCCTGGGGACCCAGTACTTC. Amino acid sequence: CASSFLGTQYF.

This rearrangement joins TRBV2 to TRBJ1-2; weak D call: TRBD1 (6 bases). Trimming shortened V by 6 bases and J by 8 bases, and 16 bases separated the two germline ends. Looked up from germline, CDR1 is SNHLY and CDR2 is FYNNEI. This CDR3 region has 13 residues. The CDR3 region is CASRLRGAVGYTF. CDR3 DNA: TGTGCCAGCAGGTTACGGGGGGCTGTAGGCTACACCTTC.

The V call is TRBV9, the J call TRBJ2-6; D remains unclear. Germline V gene lookup returns CDR1 SGDLS and CDR2 YYNGEE. This CDR3 is built from 16 residues. V was pared by 3 bases and J by 0 bases, with 10 bases between. CDR3 in DNA: TGTGCCAGCAGCGGAGTTTGGGGCTCTGGGGCCAACGTCCTGACTTTC. It is translated as CASSGVWGSGANVLTF.

This clone was seen just once. The J gene is TRBJ2-2, the V gene TRBV13; 8 nucleotides match TRBD1. The CDR3 runs to 15 residues. Trimming at V came to 5 bases and at J to 5 bases, leaving 7 bases not matched to a gene. Germline V gene sequence: CDR1 PRHDT, CDR2 FYEKMQ (reference sequence). The DNA of the CDR3 is TGTGCCAGCAGCCAGGACAGGGCGGGGACCGGGGAGCTGTTTTTT. Translating it yields CASSQDRAGTGELFF.

This rearrangement joins TRBV5-6 to TRBJ2-5; the D is unclear. This CDR3 region has 13 residues. Trimming cost V 1 base and J 5 bases, with 9 bases left between them. The germline V gene has CDR1 SGHDT and CDR2 YYEEEE. Here the CDR3 reads CASSLSSWETQYF. The CDR3 DNA is TGTGCCAGCAGCTTGAGCTCTTGGGAGACCCAGTACTTC.

The chain combines TRBV30 with TRBJ1-2; D perhaps matches TRBD1 (6 bases). Trimming removed 0 bases at V and 8 bases at J, with 10 bases between. The CDR3 is made up of 12 amino acids. Germline lookup yields CDR1 GTSNPN and CDR2 SVGIG (reference sequence). This CDR3 is CAWSVQGSGYTF. For the CDR3, the DNA is TGTGCCTGGAGTGTACAGGGAAGCGGCTACACCTTC.

This clone was found a few times. J is TRBJ1-2 and V is TRBV5-1; D perhaps matches TRBD1 (6 bases). Germline loops: CDR1 SGHRS, CDR2 YFSETQ. With 4 bases removed from V and 4 bases from J, the gap between germline ends came to 14 bases. The CDR3 has 14 amino acids. The CDR3 loop is CASSPPAGAYGYTF. The CDR3 coding sequence is TGCGCCAGCAGCCCCCCCGCGGGGGCCTATGGCTACACCTTC.

V gene TRBV4-1 combines with J gene TRBJ1-4, with D maybe TRBD1 (5 bases). The CDR3 length is 13 residues. Germline V gene data show CDR1 as MGHRA and CDR2 as YSYEKL. Trimming removed 5 bases at V and 4 bases at J, with 8 bases between. CDR3 residues: CASSTGYNEKLFF. The CDR3 DNA sequence: TGCGCCAGCAGCACAGGATATAATGAAAAACTGTTTTTT.

The chain employs TRBV21-1 and TRBJ2-7; the DNA was not used to check the table's D call, TRBD2. TRBV21-1 is recorded as a pseudogene. The CDR3 is 16 residues long. CDR3 sequence reads: CASSWTSGGPPYEQYV. DNA for the CDR3: TGTGCCAGCAGTTGGACTAGCGGGGGGCCTCCCTACGAGCAGTACGTC.

The rearrangement uses TRBV19 and TRBJ1-1, with unresolved D. This CDR3 has 14 amino acids. V was trimmed by 2 bases and J by 4 bases, leaving 11 bases between them. CDR1 LNHDA and CDR2 SQIVND come from the germline V gene (reference sequence). CDR3 amino acids: CASSILVVGTEAFF. DNA of the CDR3: TGTGCCAGTAGTATACTGGTAGTGGGCACTGAAGCTTTCTTT.

A word on this clone: The same CDR3 also results from other DNA sequences found in this sample. The chain recombines TRBV18 with TRBJ2-5; no reliable D call. Germline loops: CDR1 KGHSH, CDR2 LQKENI. The V and J ends lost 4 bases and 2 bases respectively, with 2 bases between them. This CDR3 contains 11 residues. CDR3 in DNA: TGTGCCAGCTCACGTCAAGAGACCCAGTACTTC. Amino acids: CASSRQETQYF.

This clone appeared a few times. The chain couples TRBV27 to TRBJ2-1; 8 positions agree with TRBD2. With V trimmed by 6 bases and J by 4 bases, 8 bases remained unmatched. CDR3 length: 15 residues. Germline V gene sequence: CDR1 MNHEY, CDR2 SMNVEV (reference sequence). In nucleotides, the CDR3 is TGTGCCAGCAGCCCCTTGCGGGGGGTATACAATGAGCAGTTCTTC. This encodes CASSPLRGVYNEQFF.

This clone was detected a few times. The chain combines TRBV30 with TRBJ2-2; D is ambiguous. Per the germline V gene, CDR1 is GTSNPN and CDR2 is SVGIG (reference sequence). V lost 3 bases and J lost 1, with 6 bases in between. The CDR3 extends over 13 amino acids. For the CDR3, the DNA is TGTGCCTGGAGATTTGGGAACACCGGGGAGCTGTTTTTT. Amino acids: CAWRFGNTGELFF.

The rearrangement uses TRBV6-2 or TRBV6-3 and TRBJ2-6; the D gene could be TRBD1 or TRBD2 (5 bases each). Germline CDR1 reads MNHEY; CDR2 reads SVGEGT. The CDR3 covers 15 residues. With 4 bases removed from V and 0 bases from J, the gap between germline ends came to 7 bases. Written as DNA, the CDR3 is TGTGCCAGCAGTTCAGGGAGCTCTGGGGCCAACGTCCTGACTTTC. Translating gives CASSSGSSGANVLTF.

The chain joins TRBV3-1 (or the pseudogene TRBV3-2) to TRBJ2-5; D gene ambiguous. Germline V gene data show CDR1 as LGHDT and CDR2 as YNNKEL (reference sequence). This CDR3 contains 15 residues. Trimming cost V 7 bases and J 0 bases, with 15 bases left between them. The CDR3 DNA reads TGTGCCAGCACTGAACACTCACTGTACCAAGAGACCCAGTACTTC. Encoded protein: CASTEHSLYQETQYF.

The V gene is TRBV5-1, the J gene TRBJ2-1; 10 nucleotides line up with TRBD1. The CDR3 runs 15 residues. CDR1 SGHRS and CDR2 YFSETQ come from the germline V gene. V was clipped by 0 bases and J by 10 bases; unmatched bases: 7. The CDR3 region has the DNA TGCGCCAGCAGCTTGGTGGGACAGGGGACCATGGAGCAGTTCTTC. Its protein is CASSLVGQGTMEQFF.

The chain joins TRBV9 to TRBJ1-2; D remains unclear. The CDR3 runs 13 residues. Germline lookup yields CDR1 SGDLS and CDR2 YYNGEE. V lost 0 bases, J lost 4 bases, and 7 bases lay in between. CDR3 protein: CASSVAGAYGYTF. The CDR3 DNA sequence: TGTGCCAGCAGCGTAGCTGGAGCCTATGGCTACACCTTC.

This clone was found a few times. The rearrangement links TRBV4-2 to TRBJ2-1; 8 positions agree with TRBD2. The CDR3 spans 17 residues. The V gene end was trimmed by 1 base and the J gene end by 10 bases; junction bases not matched to a gene: 15. CDR1 and CDR2 (germline): LGHNA, YNFKEQ. As DNA, the CDR3 is TGTGCCAGCAGCCAAGTCCCCGCGGGGGGCCTCGGTGGGGAGCAGTTCTTC. As protein: CASSQVPAGGLGGEQFF.

The J gene is TRBJ1-2, the V gene TRBV4-3, with D perhaps matching TRBD1 (6 bases). CDR1 is LGHNA and CDR2 is YSLEER in the germline V gene. The CDR3 has 15 residues. Trimming took off 0 bases at V and 8 bases at J, with 16 bases between the two ends. The CDR3 is CASSQEGGPVGGYTF. DNA for the CDR3: TGCGCCAGCAGCCAAGAAGGGGGGCCCGTGGGGGGCTACACCTTC.

The genes are TRBV12-3 or TRBV12-4 and TRBJ2-1; either TRBD1 or TRBD2 may fit D (5 bases each). Trimming cost V 2 bases and J 15 bases, with 14 bases left between them. CDR3 length equals 12 residues. CDR3 DNA: TGTGCCAGCAGTTTATTGGGGACCCCGGGGTTCTTC. Protein product: CASSLLGTPGFF.

The rearrangement uses TRBV18 and TRBJ2-5; the D call may be TRBD1 or TRBD2 (5 bases each). The V end lost 3 bases, the J end lost 3 bases, and 8 bases lay between the germline ends. There are 13 residues in the CDR3. CDR1 KGHSH and CDR2 LQKENI come from the germline V gene. CDR3 amino acids: CASSPGRKETQYF. DNA for the CDR3: TGTGCCAGCTCACCGGGACGGAAAGAGACCCAGTACTTC. Complete variable domain (other parts from reference TRBV18 and TRBJ2-5): NAGVMQNPRHLVRRRGQEARLRCSPMKGHSHVYWYRQLPEEGLKFMVYLQKENIIDESGMPKERFSAEFPKEGPSILRIQQVVRGDSAAYFCASSPGRKETQYFGPGTRLLVL.